These 32 T cell receptor beta chains came from one sample sequenced in a study of T cell repertoires in cytomegalovirus infection. TCRdb reanalysed the reads using MiXCR and keeps one entry per CDR3 protein. Of more than 85,000 distinct CDR3 sequences listed, 15% to 20% are singletons. Source material: PBMCs. The source of these receptors is a human donor in good health (CMV status not recorded). Some clones in this sample may be carry-over from other donors' samples.

This clonotype was seen at least ten times. This sequence joins TRBV7-2 and TRBJ2-3; no firm D call. CDR3 length equals 15 residues. Germline lookup yields CDR1 SGHTA and CDR2 FQGNSA. V was clipped by 4 bases and J by 6 bases, with 17 bases between them. The CDR3 region is CASSSIAAGWDTQYF. The CDR3, as DNA: TGTGCCAGCAGCTCTATAGCAGCCGGGTGGGATACGCAGTATTTT.

The chain carries TRBV2 and TRBJ2-1; no clear D. The germline CDR1 and CDR2 sequences are SNHLY and FYNNEI. V shed 2 bases and J shed 5 bases, with 7 bases lying between them. The CDR3 is 13 amino acids. The CDR3 sequence: CASSEQLDNEQFF. CDR3 in DNA: TGTGCCAGCAGTGAACAGCTAGACAATGAGCAGTTCTTC. The whole variable domain, remainder taken from reference TRBV2 and TRBJ2-1, is EPEVTQTPSHQVTQMGQEVILRCVPISNHLYFYWYRQILGQKVEFLVSFYNNEISEKSEIFDDQFSVERPDGSNFTLKIRSTKLEDSAMYFCASSEQLDNEQFFGPGTRLTVL.

This clonotype appeared many times. The V call is TRBV5-4, the J call TRBJ2-7, with D possibly matching TRBD1 (5 bases). This CDR3 region has 13 residues. Germline V gene lookup returns CDR1 SGHNT and CDR2 YYREEE (reference sequence). V was trimmed by 5 bases and J by 0 bases, leaving 9 bases between them. CDR3 in amino acids: CASSLDTSYEQYF. The CDR3 DNA reads as TGTGCCAGCAGTCTGGACACCTCCTACGAGCAGTACTTC.

This clonotype occurred many times. Written as DNA, the CDR3 is TGTGCCAGCATTCTAGGGGGGGCCCTTGAAGCTTTCTTT. Translated: CASILGGALEAFF. The chain joins TRBV7-9 to TRBJ1-1; tentatively, D is TRBD1 (6 bases). Germline CDR1 and CDR2: SEHNR and FQNEAQ (reference sequence). V lost 7 bases and J lost 7, with 16 bases in between. The CDR3 contains 13 residues.

In the case of this clonotype: A much larger clone differs by one base, so this may be a read error. V is TRBV7-2 and J is TRBJ2-3, with 7 bases lining up with TRBD2. The CDR3 length is 15 residues. Germline-derived CDR1 and CDR2 are SGHTA and FQGNSA. J was trimmed by 4 bases and V by 3 bases; bases with no gene match: 7. CDR3 nucleotides: TGTGCCAGCAGCTTCTTGGGGGGGGAGGCAGATACGCAGTATTTT. Amino acids: CASSFLGGEADTQYF.

This clonotype appeared many times. The chain uses TRBV12-3 or TRBV12-4 and TRBJ1-2; D uncertain. The CDR3 loop spans 14 amino acids. The germline V and J ends were trimmed by 3 bases and 8 bases, with 16 bases remaining between them. The CDR3 bases are TGTGCCAGCAGTTTGAAAGGTGCAGGCGACGGCTACACCTTC. It is translated as CASSLKGAGDGYTF.

This clonotype was picked up many times. The chain employs TRBV2 and TRBJ2-7; D not resolved. V lost 0 bases to trimming and J lost 2 bases, with 5 bases between them. Germline V CDR1 and CDR2: SNHLY, FYNNEI. The CDR3 runs 13 residues. CDR3 protein: CASSEATPYEQYF. Here the CDR3 DNA reads TGTGCCAGCAGTGAAGCGACCCCCTACGAGCAGTACTTC.

This clonotype was counted at least ten times. This chain links TRBV19 with TRBJ1-1; no definite D call. V lost 7 bases, J lost 7 bases, and 13 bases lay in between. This CDR3 spans 12 amino acids. Germline V gene lookup returns CDR1 LNHDA and CDR2 SQIVND (reference sequence). The CDR3 DNA sequence: TGTGCCAGTACCCAAGGAACGGGTGAAGCTTTCTTT. It codes for CASTQGTGEAFF.

This clonotype was seen repeatedly, ten times or more. The CDR3 DNA follows: TGTGCCAGCAGCTTAAATTCCTGGCAGCCCCAGCATTTT. Its translation is CASSLNSWQPQHF. V is TRBV7-9 and J is TRBJ1-5, with D unclear. CDR1 is SEHNR and CDR2 is FQNEAQ in the germline V gene (reference sequence). The CDR3 has 13 residues. V lost 2 bases and J lost 7, with 9 bases in between.

The J gene is TRBJ2-5, the V gene TRBV5-6; D ambiguous. Germline loops: CDR1 SGHDT, CDR2 YYEEEE. V was trimmed by 6 bases and J by 3 bases, leaving 12 bases between them. The CDR3 covers 13 residues. The CDR3 protein is CASTVRRKETQYF. The CDR3 DNA reads as TGTGCCAGCACCGTTCGTCGGAAAGAGACCCAGTACTTC.

The chain has TRBV2 and TRBJ1-1; unclear D gene. V gave up 0 bases and J gave up 3 bases, with 26 bases separating them. Germline V CDR1 and CDR2: SNHLY, FYNNEI. The CDR3 contains 20 residues. DNA of the CDR3: TGTGCCAGCAGTGAAGCCGCGCCTGTCGGGCGAGGAGTTTGGGACACTGAAGCTTTCTTT. Translated: CASSEAAPVGRGVWDTEAFF.

In this sample, this clonotype turned up many times. J is TRBJ1-5 and V is TRBV7-8, with a weak D call TRBD1 (5 bases). Trimming pared 5 bases from V and 2 bases from J, leaving 10 bases between. This CDR3 region has 14 residues. The germline gives CDR1 SGHVS, CDR2 FQNEAQ. The CDR3 is CASSRRGGNQPQHF. CDR3 DNA sequence: TGTGCCAGCAGCCGGCGGGGGGGCAATCAGCCCCAGCATTTT.

This clonotype was picked up a small number of times. The J gene is TRBJ2-5, the V gene TRBV7-6; TRBD2 matches at 10 bases. V shed 4 bases and J 5 bases; nucleotides not matched to a gene: 10. The germline V gene has CDR1 SGHVS and CDR2 FNYEAQ. The CDR3 runs to 16 residues. In DNA, the CDR3 is TGTGCCAGCAGCTCCGGACTAGCGGACTTCCGGGAGACCCAGTACTTC. Translation: CASSSGLADFRETQYF.

The chain recombines TRBV7-2 with TRBJ2-7; tentative D call: TRBD1 (6 bases). The V gene's germline CDR1 is SGHTA and CDR2 FQGNSA. V was shortened by 3 bases and J by 5 bases, with 11 bases between the two germline ends. The CDR3 extends over 13 amino acids. Here the CDR3 DNA reads TGTGCCAGCAGCTTTTACACAGGGAACGAGCAGTACTTC. It codes for CASSFYTGNEQYF.

At least ten counts were recorded for this clonotype. The chain combines TRBV7-2 with TRBJ1-3, with D hard to call. The CDR3 extends over 14 amino acids. Per the germline V gene, CDR1 is SGHTA and CDR2 is FQGNSA. Trimming left V 5 bases short and J 0 bases short, with 8 bases between. Written as DNA, the CDR3 is TGTGCCAGCAGCCCCCAGCCCTCTGGAAACACCATATATTTT. It specifies CASSPQPSGNTIYF.

This clonotype was counted between two and nine times. V and J are TRBV11-2 and TRBJ2-5; TRBD2 matches at 7 bases. Trimming cost V 5 bases and J 4 bases; bases outside gene matches: 7. This CDR3 contains 14 residues. Germline V gene data show CDR1 as SGHAT and CDR2 as FQNNGV. Here the CDR3 reads CASSPGLVSETQYF. CDR3 sequence (DNA): TGTGCCAGCAGCCCTGGACTAGTCTCAGAGACCCAGTACTTC.

Worth noting for this clonotype: It may be a read error: a sequence one base away is much more abundant. The gene calls are TRBV28 and TRBJ1-5, with a weak D call TRBD1 (5 bases). The CDR3 contains 15 residues. Germline loops: CDR1 MDHEN, CDR2 SYDVKM. The CDR3 sequence is CASSQEGSSNQRQHF. The CDR3 DNA is TGTGCCAGCAGCCAAGAGGGGTCTAGCAATCAGCGCCAGCATTTT.

This clonotype was seen many times. The chain is built from TRBV11-1 and TRBJ2-2, with 8 nucleotides matching TRBD1. Looked up from germline, CDR1 is SGHAT and CDR2 is FQDESV (reference sequence). This CDR3 is 17 amino acids long. The ends lost 5 bases at V and 1 base at J; junction bases unmatched: 9. The CDR3 DNA sequence: TGTGCCAGCAGCGGGATGGCAGGGGGCTTGAACACCGGGGAGCTGTTTTTT. Protein: CASSGMAGGLNTGELFF.

CDR3 residues: CASSQDTGETQYF. CDR3 in DNA: TGCGCCAGCAGCCAAGACACAGGAGAGACCCAGTACTTC. V and J are TRBV4-1 and TRBJ2-5; a possible D gene is TRBD1 (5 bases). The CDR3 has 13 amino acids. Germline V gene lookup returns CDR1 MGHRA and CDR2 YSYEKL. Trimming left V 0 bases short and J 4 bases short, with 6 bases between.

This clonotype was seen repeatedly, ten times or more. The chain uses TRBV5-1 and TRBJ1-4; 8 bases are a match to TRBD1. Trimming took 0 bases from V and 7 from J; bases not matched to a gene: 5. The CDR3 spans 15 residues. The germline gives CDR1 SGHRS, CDR2 YFSETQ. DNA of the CDR3: TGCGCCAGCAGCTTGGGAACGACAGGGGCTGAAAAACTGTTTTTT. This translates into CASSLGTTGAEKLFF.

This clonotype was recorded at least ten times. The chain employs TRBV12-3 or TRBV12-4 and TRBJ2-2; D unresolved. The CDR3 spans 12 residues. Trimming cost V 6 bases and J 6 bases, with 8 bases left between them. CDR3 coding DNA: TGTGCCAGCAGACGACCCGCCGGGGAGCTGTTTTTT. Protein: CASRRPAGELFF.

This clonotype was seen repeatedly, ten times or more. This chain uses TRBV24-1 with TRBJ2-7; D call uncertain. Trimming stripped 3 bases from V and 3 bases from J, with 2 bases between. This CDR3 is 11 amino acids long. Germline V gene lookup returns CDR1 KGHDR and CDR2 SFDVKD. CDR3 residues: CATSDVYEQYF. In DNA, the CDR3 is TGTGCCACCAGTGATGTCTACGAGCAGTACTTC.

The chain recombines TRBV19 with TRBJ2-2; 10 bases map to TRBD2. V shed 6 bases, J shed 5 bases, and the junction held 3 bases outside the gene matches. This CDR3 is built from 14 residues. CDR1 is LNHDA and CDR2 is SQIVND in the germline V gene (reference sequence). The CDR3 DNA is TGTGCCAGTAGACTAGCGGGGAGGACCGGGGAGCTGTTTTTT. Its translation: CASRLAGRTGELFF.

This clonotype was seen many times. The rearrangement joins TRBV12-3 or TRBV12-4 to TRBJ2-3; D is uncertain. This CDR3 is 13 amino acids long. V lost 2 bases to trimming and J lost 6 bases, with 9 bases between them. CDR3 sequence: CASSLSDGDTQYF. The CDR3, as DNA: TGTGCCAGCAGTTTAAGCGATGGTGATACGCAGTATTTT.

This clonotype was counted ten times or more. This sequence joins TRBV7-2 and TRBJ2-2, with D possibly being TRBD1 (8 bases). V was clipped by 5 bases and J by 2 bases, with 24 bases between them. The CDR3 is made up of 19 amino acids. CDR1 and CDR2 from the germline V gene are SGHTA and FQGNSA. CDR3 coding DNA: TGTGCCAGCAGCACAGCAGGGGGCTCTTGGGGACTAAACACCGGGGAGCTGTTTTTT. The encoded protein is CASSTAGGSWGLNTGELFF.

The V gene is TRBV2, the J gene TRBJ2-1, with D maybe TRBD1 (5 bases). The CDR3 is 13 amino acids. The germline V gene encodes CDR1 SNHLY and CDR2 FYNNEI. Trimming shortened V by 2 bases and J by 8 bases, and 10 bases separated the two germline ends. CDR3 nucleotide sequence: TGTGCCAGCAGTGAAACAGGTTTTGATGAGCAGTTCTTC. Translating it yields CASSETGFDEQFF.

In its sample, this clonotype was seen many times. The chain uses TRBV7-3 and TRBJ2-2; D is uncertain. The CDR3 sequence is 14 residues long. Germline values: CDR1 SGHTA, CDR2 FQGTGA. Trimming pared 3 bases from V and 7 bases from J, leaving 12 bases between. In DNA, the CDR3 is TGTGCCAGCAGCTTCTCAGGTGGTGGCGGGGAGCTGTTTTTT. It is translated as CASSFSGGGGELFF.

This clonotype appeared a few times. The chain uses TRBV29-1 and TRBJ2-1; 7 nucleotides line up with TRBD1. In germline, CDR1 is SQVTM, CDR2 ANQGSEA. This CDR3 contains 11 residues. The CDR3 DNA is TGCAACGGACAGGTTGGTAATGAGCAGTTCTTC. This codes for CNGQVGNEQFF.

This sequence joins TRBV7-4 and TRBJ1-4; D gene unclear. Looked up from germline, CDR1 is SGHVT and CDR2 is SQSDAQ. V was clipped by 5 bases and J by 7 bases, with 14 bases between them. The CDR3 spans 14 residues. For the CDR3, the DNA is TGTGCCAGCAGCCCCCGGACGGTGGCTGAAAAACTGTTTTTT. This gives the protein CASSPRTVAEKLFF.

This clonotype was seen repeatedly, ten times or more. This rearrangement joins TRBV12-3 or TRBV12-4 to TRBJ2-2; D unclear. The CDR3 spans 12 residues. Trimming took off 7 bases at V and 3 bases at J, with 6 bases between the two ends. The DNA for the CDR3 is TGTGCCAGCAAGTCCGACACCGGGGAGCTGTTTTTT. Protein: CASKSDTGELFF.

On this clonotype itself: A much larger clone differs from this one at a single base, so this may be a read error. The chain couples TRBV20-1 to TRBJ1-1; D gene uncertain. Germline V lookup: CDR1 DFQATT, CDR2 SNEGSKA (reference sequence). CDR3 length: 15 amino acids. Between the trimmed V and J ends, which lost 4 bases and 1 base, there was a span of 16 bases. In nucleotides, the CDR3 is TGCAGTGCTATAAATAGAAGGTCCCCGAACACTGAAGCTTTCTTT. Its translation is CSAINRRSPNTEAFF.

This clonotype came up a few times. The chain has TRBV7-9 and TRBJ1-4, with TRBD1 identical over 7 bases. Germline CDR1 is SEHNR and CDR2 is FQNEAQ (reference sequence). CDR3 length: 15 residues. The trim removed 1 base at V and 2 bases at J, leaving 1 base unmatched. The DNA of the CDR3 is TGTGCCAGCAGCTTAGGGACAGGTACTAATGAAAAACTGTTTTTT. Protein sequence: CASSLGTGTNEKLFF.